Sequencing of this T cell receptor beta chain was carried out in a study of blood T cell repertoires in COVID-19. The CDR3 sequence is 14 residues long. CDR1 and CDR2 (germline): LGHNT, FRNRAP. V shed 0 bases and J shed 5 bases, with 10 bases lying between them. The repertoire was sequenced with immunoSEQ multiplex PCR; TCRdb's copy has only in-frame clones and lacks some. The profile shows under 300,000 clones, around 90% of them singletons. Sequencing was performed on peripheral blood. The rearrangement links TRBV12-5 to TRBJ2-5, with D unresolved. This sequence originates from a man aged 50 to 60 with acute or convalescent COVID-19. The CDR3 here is CASGLVTVGETQYF. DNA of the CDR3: TGTGCTAGTGGTTTGGTCACAGTTGGGGAGACCCAGTACTTC.